This T cell receptor beta chain came from a study of blood T cell repertoires in COVID-19. The protocol was immunoSEQ multiplex PCR, while the TCRdb copy is restricted to in-frame clones and leaves out a portion. The sample contains some 290,000 clones, 81% of which appear only once. This clone was seen many times. Sequencing was done on a sample of peripheral blood. The source of this sequence is an older woman with active or convalescent COVID-19.

The CDR3 coding sequence is TGTGCCAGCAGCGGAGGGGCGGGCGGGCCCTGGGATGAGCAGTTCTTC. It encodes CASSGGAGGPWDEQFF. The rearrangement links TRBV7-6 to TRBJ2-1, with D tentatively TRBD2 (6 bases). V gave up 5 bases and J gave up 8 bases, with 22 bases separating them. Germline V lookup: CDR1 SGHVS, CDR2 FNYEAQ. This CDR3 has 16 amino acids.